The clone carrying this TCR beta chain was picked up one time. The antigen is unknown. Sequencing used immunoSEQ multiplex PCR; TCRdb keeps in-frame clones, though not all of them. In the table there are about 110,000 clones, 88% of which are singletons. V shed 6 bases and J 4 bases; nucleotides not matched to a gene: 5. Germline loops: CDR1 MNHEY, CDR2 SVGAGI. The CDR3 length is 13 residues. The sample originates from a study of identifying expanded T cells in peripheral blood. Healthy donors had no documented immune events, such as infections, while sampled. General study points: Clone count variance between approximately two-week samples rose with total template count.

This receptor was taken from a person aged 18 to 70 in good health. V gene TRBV6-5 combines with J gene TRBJ1-2, with 7 bases that match TRBD1. The sequenced sample consisted of blood. CDR3 amino acids: CASSPGQSYGYTF. DNA for the CDR3: TGTGCCAGCAGCCCGGGACAGAGCTATGGCTACACCTTC.